A single sample is the source of the 32 T cell receptor beta chains below, sequenced in a study of blood T cells in healthy people across ages. The second PCR ran about 6 to 12 cycles with a sample-barcoded 5' primer and J-beta primers. TCRdb independently ran MiXCR on the 5' RACE reads; one entry per CDR3 protein. The sample holds 850,000 to 1,000,000 distinct CDR3 sequences, approximately 50% seen once. Sequencing was performed on blood. The receptors were sampled from an older woman in good health.

There are a few counts of this clonotype. The V and J genes are TRBV25-1 and TRBJ2-7; D not certain. Germline-derived CDR1 and CDR2 are MGHDK and SYGVNS. The V and J ends lost 4 bases and 2 bases respectively, with 12 bases between them. CDR3 length: 14 amino acids. The CDR3 DNA follows: TGTGCCAGCAGTGCGGAGTACGACCCCTACGAGCAGTACTTC. Translation gives CASSAEYDPYEQYF.

The rearrangement uses TRBV5-6 and TRBJ2-1; no firm D call. Germline V lookup: CDR1 SGHDT, CDR2 YYEEEE. The CDR3 extends over 15 amino acids. V was pared by 4 bases and J by 5 bases, with 16 bases between. CDR3 sequence: CASSPAVSFHNEQFF. The CDR3 nucleotides are TGTGCCAGCAGCCCCGCGGTTTCGTTCCACAATGAGCAGTTCTTC.

The chain couples TRBV4-3 to TRBJ2-7, with D hard to call. The V end was cut by 0 bases, the J end by 0 bases, with 9 bases between. Looked up from germline, CDR1 is LGHNA and CDR2 is YSLEER. CDR3 size: 15 residues. The CDR3 coding sequence is TGCGCCAGCAGCCAAGATGTCAGGAACTCCTACGAGCAGTACTTC. This encodes CASSQDVRNSYEQYF.

In its sample, this clonotype was seen a few times. This chain links TRBV4-1 with TRBJ2-5; 8 positions agree with TRBD1. CDR1 and CDR2 (germline): MGHRA, YSYEKL. The CDR3 covers 15 residues. V dropped 4 bases and J dropped 5; count of bases not matched to a gene: 9. The CDR3 here is CASSPLRGLGETQYF. The CDR3 bases are TGCGCCAGCAGCCCACTCAGGGGGCTGGGGGAGACCCAGTACTTC.

The table lists this clonotype with a few counts. This rearrangement joins TRBV4-1 to TRBJ1-2, with 8 bases aligning to TRBD1. The trim removed 1 base at V and 8 bases at J, leaving 6 bases unmatched. CDR1 is MGHRA, CDR2 YSYEKL, per germline. The CDR3 is 14 amino acids. CDR3 sequence (DNA): TGCGCCAGCAGCCAAGCGGACAGGGTCTCCGGCTACACCTTC. Translating gives CASSQADRVSGYTF.

The V gene is TRBV20-1, the J gene TRBJ2-3; a possible D gene is TRBD2 (6 bases). Per the germline V gene, CDR1 is DFQATT and CDR2 is SNEGSKA (reference sequence). Deletions cut 1 base from V and 0 bases from J, with 11 bases between. This CDR3 is 15 amino acids long. CDR3 in DNA: TGCAGTGCTAGAGGGACTACCTCTAGCACAGATACGCAGTATTTT. Translating gives CSARGTTSSTDTQYF.

This clonotype has only a few counts. This chain links TRBV20-1 with TRBJ1-2; a weak D match, TRBD1 (5 bases). Trimming pared 5 bases from V and 3 bases from J, leaving 7 bases between. Germline V lookup: CDR1 DFQATT, CDR2 SNEGSKA (reference sequence). This CDR3 contains 11 residues. CDR3: CSAGGDYGYTF. CDR3 in DNA: TGCAGTGCTGGGGGAGACTATGGCTACACCTTC.

This chain connects TRBV9 to TRBJ2-7; 7 bases are a match to TRBD1. The germline gives CDR1 SGDLS, CDR2 YYNGEE. The CDR3 totals 16 residues. V gave up 1 base and J gave up 0 bases; unmatched junction bases: 7. The CDR3 coding sequence is TGTGCCAGCAGCGTACGGAGCTGGGACAGCTCCTACGAGCAGTACTTC. Translation gives CASSVRSWDSSYEQYF. Drawing the rest from reference TRBV9 and TRBJ2-7, the complete variable domain is DSGVTQTPKHLITATGQRVTLRCSPRSGDLSVYWYQQSLDQGLQFLIQYYNGEERAKGNILERFSAQQFPDLHSELNLSSLELGDSALYFCASSVRSWDSSYEQYFGPGTRLTVT.

This clonotype occurred a few times. The V gene is TRBV2, the J gene TRBJ2-7, with 9 bases aligning to TRBD2. The length of the CDR3 is 16 residues. Looked up from germline, CDR1 is SNHLY and CDR2 is FYNNEI. V was pared by 1 base and J by 4 bases, with 8 bases of the junction left unmatched. DNA for the CDR3: TGTGCCAGCAGTGAAGGGGTAGCGGGAGTTGTATACGAGCAGTACTTC. Protein product: CASSEGVAGVVYEQYF.

V is TRBV28 and J is TRBJ2-5; 10 bases are shared with TRBD2. The V gene end was trimmed by 6 bases and the J gene end by 1 base; junction bases not matched to a gene: 5. Per germline, CDR1 MDHEN and CDR2 SYDVKM. The CDR3 runs to 15 residues. The CDR3 sequence: CASRSRLAGQETQYF. The CDR3 bases are TGTGCCAGCAGGTCTCGACTAGCGGGCCAAGAGACCCAGTACTTC.

The V call is TRBV27, the J call TRBJ1-4, with a tentative D call TRBD1 (6 bases). The germline V gene encodes CDR1 MNHEY and CDR2 SMNVEV (reference sequence). The CDR3 spans 14 residues. Trimming removed 6 bases from V and 7 bases from J, with 15 bases in between. As DNA, the CDR3 is TGTGCCAGCAGCACAGGACAGAAATTTGAAAAACTGTTTTTT. This codes for CASSTGQKFEKLFF.

This clonotype was recorded a few times. V is TRBV4-3 and J is TRBJ2-3; weak D call: TRBD2 (5 bases). The CDR3 is 13 residues long. The germline gives CDR1 LGHNA, CDR2 YSLEER. V was shortened by 8 bases and J by 2 bases, with 11 bases between the two germline ends. CDR3 bases: TGCGCCAGCGGTGAGAGGGCCACAGATACGCAGTATTTT. Translated, it gives CASGERATDTQYF.

The V call is TRBV4-1, the J call TRBJ2-5; no clear D. Between the trimmed V and J ends, which lost 2 bases and 5 bases, there was a span of 6 bases. Germline V gene sequence: CDR1 MGHRA, CDR2 YSYEKL. There are 12 residues in the CDR3. CDR3 residues: CASSQMGETQYF. The CDR3 nucleotides are TGCGCCAGCAGCCAAATGGGGGAGACCCAGTACTTC.

This chain links TRBV20-1 with TRBJ2-1, with 10 bases matching TRBD2. Germline CDR1 and CDR2: DFQATT and SNEGSKA (reference sequence). The CDR3 is made up of 14 amino acids. Germline trimming cut 5 bases from V and 5 bases from J; bases unmatched to any gene: 6. The CDR3 spells CSAHSGRAHNEQFF. CDR3 in DNA: TGCAGTGCTCACAGCGGGAGGGCCCACAATGAGCAGTTCTTC.

This chain connects TRBV27 to TRBJ2-7, with D possibly being TRBD1 (5 bases). Germline loops: CDR1 MNHEY, CDR2 SMNVEV (reference sequence). The CDR3 runs to 17 residues. V lost 0 bases, J lost 1 base, and 16 bases lay in between. As DNA, the CDR3 is TGTGCCAGCAGTTTATCGGCAGGGCTGATAGGTTCCTACGAGCAGTACTTC. It yields the protein CASSLSAGLIGSYEQYF.

This clonotype was seen just once. V gene TRBV4-1 combines with J gene TRBJ2-1; no clear D gene. The CDR3 has 17 residues. Deletions cut 3 bases from V and 8 bases from J, with 23 bases between. Germline CDR1 reads MGHRA; CDR2 reads YSYEKL. The CDR3 bases are TGCGCCAGCAGCCAGTGGAGTGGGCGAGTAGGTTCTTATGAGCAGTTCTTC. Translating gives CASSQWSGRVGSYEQFF.

This clonotype has just a few counts. This chain connects TRBV7-9 to TRBJ2-7; 8 positions agree with TRBD2. Germline CDR1 reads SEHNR; CDR2 reads FQNEAQ (reference sequence). V shed 6 bases and J 0 bases; nucleotides not matched to a gene: 4. The CDR3 loop spans 14 amino acids. This CDR3 is CASRPSGGSYEQYF. DNA for the CDR3: TGTGCCAGCAGACCAAGCGGGGGCTCCTACGAGCAGTACTTC.

V and J are TRBV15 and TRBJ2-6; D could derive from TRBD1 or TRBD2 (5 bases each). There are 21 residues in the CDR3. Germline V gene sequence: CDR1 LNHNV, CDR2 YYDKDF (reference sequence). Trimming shortened V by 2 bases and J by 0 bases, and 23 bases separated the two germline ends. The CDR3: CATSRLPMNAGTVSGANVLTF. The CDR3 nucleotides are TGTGCCACCAGCAGACTACCGATGAACGCCGGGACCGTCTCTGGGGCCAACGTCCTGACTTTC.

A few counts support this clonotype. The J gene is TRBJ2-1, the V gene TRBV4-1, with D possibly being TRBD1 or TRBD2 (6 bases each). The CDR3 is 16 amino acids. Deletions cut 6 bases from V and 0 bases from J, with 15 bases between. Germline CDR1 reads MGHRA; CDR2 reads YSYEKL. Here the CDR3 DNA reads TGCGCCAGCAGACCATTAGGGGGGAGCTCCTACAATGAGCAGTTCTTC. It specifies CASRPLGGSSYNEQFF.

This clonotype turned up a few times. This chain joins TRBV29-1 and TRBJ2-4, with D perhaps assigned TRBD1 or TRBD2 (5 bases each). The V gene lost 7 bases and the J gene lost 7 bases, with 20 bases spanning the gap. This CDR3 contains 14 residues. The germline V gene encodes CDR1 SQVTM and CDR2 ANQGSEA. The CDR3 DNA reads TGCAGCGCCACAACCGGGGCCCCTCGGAACATTCAGTACTTC. Amino acids: CSATTGAPRNIQYF.

The chain uses TRBV29-1 and TRBJ1-1, with a weak D call TRBD1 (5 bases). From germline, CDR1 is SQVTM and CDR2 ANQGSEA. The CDR3 extends over 14 amino acids. Trimming left V 8 bases short and J 4 bases short, with 20 bases between. The CDR3 bases are TGCAGCTCCATTCCGCTAGGGGCGGTCACTGAAGCTTTCTTT. Amino acids: CSSIPLGAVTEAFF. Supplemented by reference TRBV29-1 and TRBJ1-1, the full variable domain reads SAVISQKPSRDICQRGTSLTIQCQVDSQVTMMFWYRQQPGQSLTLIATANQGSEATYESGFVIDKFPISRPNLTFSTLTVSNMSPEDSSIYLCSSIPLGAVTEAFFGQGTRLTVV.

The rearrangement links TRBV5-5 to TRBJ1-5; D is perhaps TRBD1 (5 bases). Per the germline V gene, CDR1 is SGHKS and CDR2 is YYEKEE (reference sequence). The CDR3 contains 15 residues. Trimming removed 4 bases at V and 0 bases at J, with 11 bases between. The CDR3 nucleotides are TGTGCCAGCAGCACGGGACCCTATAGCAATCAGCCCCAGCATTTT. Its protein product is CASSTGPYSNQPQHF.

The genes are TRBV14 and TRBJ2-1; no reliable D call. Germline lookup yields CDR1 SGHDN and CDR2 FVKESK. Trimming removed 6 bases at V and 8 bases at J, with 8 bases between. The CDR3 spans 11 residues. This CDR3 reads CASRGEDEQFF. The CDR3 DNA sequence: TGTGCCAGCAGAGGAGAAGATGAGCAGTTCTTC. Full variable domain (outside the CDR3, taken from reference TRBV14 and TRBJ2-1): EAGVTQFPSHSVIEKGQTVTLRCDPISGHDNLYWYRRVMGKEIKFLLHFVKESKQDESGMPNNRFLAERTGGTYSTLKVQPAELEDSGVYFCASRGEDEQFFGPGTRLTVL.

V and J are TRBV7-9 and TRBJ1-1; D not resolved. The CDR3 length is 14 residues. The germline gives CDR1 SEHNR, CDR2 FQNEAQ (reference sequence). The germline V and J ends were trimmed by 5 bases and 0 bases, with 10 bases remaining between them. The CDR3 is CASSPGGLNTEAFF. DNA of the CDR3: TGTGCCAGCAGCCCGGGAGGGCTGAACACTGAAGCTTTCTTT.

This clonotype has more than one count but fewer than ten. This chain links TRBV28 with TRBJ2-7; D might be TRBD1 or TRBD2, each matching 5 bases. There are 16 residues in the CDR3. V lost 6 bases and J 7 bases, leaving 25 bases between the germline ends. Looked up from germline, CDR1 is MDHEN and CDR2 is SYDVKM. The CDR3 sequence: CASSSAGRGSPGEQYF. The CDR3 DNA is TGTGCCAGCAGCAGTGCTGGCCGGGGCTCACCGGGGGAGCAGTACTTC. The variable domain in full, completed from reference TRBV28 and TRBJ2-7, reads DVKVTQSSRYLVKRTGEKVFLECVQDMDHENMFWYRQDPGLGLRLIYFSYDVKMKEKGDIPEGYSVSREKKERFSLILESASTNQTSMYLCASSSAGRGSPGEQYFGPGTRLTVT.

This clonotype was seen only once. The chain employs TRBV28 and TRBJ1-2; 10 nucleotides align to TRBD1. CDR3 length: 17 residues. Losses at the gene ends were 8 bases for V and 4 bases for J; bases not matched to a gene: 16. CDR1 and CDR2 (germline): MDHEN, SYDVKM. This CDR3 is CASLASGTGVSLYGYTF. In DNA form, the CDR3 reads TGTGCCAGCCTTGCGTCCGGGACAGGGGTCTCCCTCTATGGCTACACCTTC.

Turning to this clonotype: Being one base from a much bigger clone, this may be a read error. V is TRBV5-5 and J is TRBJ2-1; D tentatively reads TRBD1 or TRBD2 (5 bases each). Near its end, the DNA agrees better with TRBJ2-7, so the J call may be wrong. The CDR3 length is 17 residues. Per the germline V gene, CDR1 is SGHKS and CDR2 is YYEKEE (reference sequence). CDR3 protein: CASSRGPGPSSYNEQYF. In DNA, the CDR3 is TGTGCCAGCAGCCGAGGGCCGGGACCGAGCTCCTACAATGAGCAGTACTTC.

Only one count was recorded for this clonotype. The junction departs from germline at one end; a sequencing error may be responsible. The chain employs TRBV7-6 and TRBJ1-5; possible D gene TRBD1, 6 bases. This CDR3 is built from 16 residues. Germline assignment: CDR1 SGHVS and CDR2 FNYEAQ. This CDR3 is CASSSYRALSNRPQHF. CDR3 in DNA: TGTGCCAGCAGCTCGTACAGGGCATTGAGCAATCGGCCCCAGCATTTT.

V usage is TRBV7-2 and J usage is TRBJ2-1, with 9 positions matching TRBD2. The CDR3 consists of 16 residues. Trimming at V came to 7 bases and at J to 7 bases, leaving 14 bases not matched to a gene. In germline, CDR1 is SGHTA, CDR2 FQGNSA. CDR3 sequence: CASKGASGKQYNEQFF. Here the CDR3 DNA reads TGTGCCAGCAAGGGGGCTAGCGGGAAACAGTATAATGAGCAGTTCTTC.

This clonotype was counted a few times. The genes are TRBV6-5 and TRBJ1-6; possible D gene TRBD1, 5 bases. Germline V CDR1 and CDR2: MNHEY, SVGAGI. V lost 4 bases, J lost 3 bases, and 10 bases lay in between. The CDR3 length is 15 residues. As DNA, the CDR3 is TGTGCCAGCAGTTTAAGCGACAGCTATAATTCACCCCTCCACTTT. Residues: CASSLSDSYNSPLHF.

The chain combines TRBV18 with TRBJ2-5, with 13 bases lining up with TRBD2. This CDR3 contains 17 residues. Trimming took 3 bases from V and 4 from J; bases not matched to a gene: 8. Germline CDR1 and CDR2: KGHSH and LQKENI. The DNA for the CDR3 is TGTGCCAGCTCACCCCTACGGACTAGCGGGAGTCGAGAGACCCAGTACTTC. It codes for CASSPLRTSGSRETQYF.

This clonotype occurred many times. V usage is TRBV6-4 and J usage is TRBJ2-6; 12 bases match TRBD2. V lost 6 bases, J lost 2 bases, and 14 bases stayed unmatched. The germline gives CDR1 MRHNA, CDR2 SNTAGT. The CDR3 loop spans 20 amino acids. This CDR3 reads CASSPTSGRSLGTGANVLTF. The CDR3 nucleotides are TGTGCCAGCAGCCCTACTAGCGGGAGGTCCCTCGGGACTGGGGCCAACGTCCTGACTTTC.